This TCR beta chain was retrieved from a study of molecular identifiers for immune sequencing clone quantification. The trim removed 0 bases at V and 5 bases at J, leaving 12 bases unmatched. The CDR3 runs 17 residues. From germline, CDR1 is LGHNA and CDR2 YSLEER. TCRdb analysed the PCR reads with MiXCR anew, one entry per CDR3 protein. This table holds about 640,000 distinct CDR3 sequences, 20% found once. This clonotype was seen many times. The receptor's source is a human donor in good health. Some libraries in this study had Jurkat cell RNA spiked in. The sequencing sample was made of naive CD8+ T cells from blood, with Jurkat cell RNA spiked in. Documented subset: FACS-sorted CD8+CD4-CCR7+CD45RA+ naive T cells. This chain joins TRBV4-3 and TRBJ2-7, with TRBD1 matching 8 bases. The CDR3 here is CASSQDYGRTGINEQYF. DNA of the CDR3: TGCGCCAGCAGCCAAGACTATGGGAGGACAGGGATCAACGAGCAGTACTTC.